The clone carrying this T cell receptor beta chain has more than one count but fewer than ten. Unmatched junction bases numbered 9, after V lost 1 base and J lost 4 bases. The CDR3 runs to 17 residues. Per germline, CDR1 MGHRA and CDR2 YSYEKL. In TCRdb, the 5' RACE reads were re-called with MiXCR into one record per CDR3 protein. The sample consists of approximately 530,000 distinct CDR3 sequences, 20% to 25% of them appearing once. The data derive from a study of identical twins. The same data also contributed to another study, on yellow fever vaccine responses in identical twins.

The chain joins TRBV4-1 to TRBJ2-3; TRBD2 aligns across 9 bases. Sequenced input: CD4+ T cells sorted from blood. The receptor comes from a woman between 18 and 30 years old in good health. DNA for the CDR3: TGCGCCAGCAGCCAAGGAGGGCTAGCGGGACTACCAGATACGCAGTATTTT. Its protein is CASSQGGLAGLPDTQYF.